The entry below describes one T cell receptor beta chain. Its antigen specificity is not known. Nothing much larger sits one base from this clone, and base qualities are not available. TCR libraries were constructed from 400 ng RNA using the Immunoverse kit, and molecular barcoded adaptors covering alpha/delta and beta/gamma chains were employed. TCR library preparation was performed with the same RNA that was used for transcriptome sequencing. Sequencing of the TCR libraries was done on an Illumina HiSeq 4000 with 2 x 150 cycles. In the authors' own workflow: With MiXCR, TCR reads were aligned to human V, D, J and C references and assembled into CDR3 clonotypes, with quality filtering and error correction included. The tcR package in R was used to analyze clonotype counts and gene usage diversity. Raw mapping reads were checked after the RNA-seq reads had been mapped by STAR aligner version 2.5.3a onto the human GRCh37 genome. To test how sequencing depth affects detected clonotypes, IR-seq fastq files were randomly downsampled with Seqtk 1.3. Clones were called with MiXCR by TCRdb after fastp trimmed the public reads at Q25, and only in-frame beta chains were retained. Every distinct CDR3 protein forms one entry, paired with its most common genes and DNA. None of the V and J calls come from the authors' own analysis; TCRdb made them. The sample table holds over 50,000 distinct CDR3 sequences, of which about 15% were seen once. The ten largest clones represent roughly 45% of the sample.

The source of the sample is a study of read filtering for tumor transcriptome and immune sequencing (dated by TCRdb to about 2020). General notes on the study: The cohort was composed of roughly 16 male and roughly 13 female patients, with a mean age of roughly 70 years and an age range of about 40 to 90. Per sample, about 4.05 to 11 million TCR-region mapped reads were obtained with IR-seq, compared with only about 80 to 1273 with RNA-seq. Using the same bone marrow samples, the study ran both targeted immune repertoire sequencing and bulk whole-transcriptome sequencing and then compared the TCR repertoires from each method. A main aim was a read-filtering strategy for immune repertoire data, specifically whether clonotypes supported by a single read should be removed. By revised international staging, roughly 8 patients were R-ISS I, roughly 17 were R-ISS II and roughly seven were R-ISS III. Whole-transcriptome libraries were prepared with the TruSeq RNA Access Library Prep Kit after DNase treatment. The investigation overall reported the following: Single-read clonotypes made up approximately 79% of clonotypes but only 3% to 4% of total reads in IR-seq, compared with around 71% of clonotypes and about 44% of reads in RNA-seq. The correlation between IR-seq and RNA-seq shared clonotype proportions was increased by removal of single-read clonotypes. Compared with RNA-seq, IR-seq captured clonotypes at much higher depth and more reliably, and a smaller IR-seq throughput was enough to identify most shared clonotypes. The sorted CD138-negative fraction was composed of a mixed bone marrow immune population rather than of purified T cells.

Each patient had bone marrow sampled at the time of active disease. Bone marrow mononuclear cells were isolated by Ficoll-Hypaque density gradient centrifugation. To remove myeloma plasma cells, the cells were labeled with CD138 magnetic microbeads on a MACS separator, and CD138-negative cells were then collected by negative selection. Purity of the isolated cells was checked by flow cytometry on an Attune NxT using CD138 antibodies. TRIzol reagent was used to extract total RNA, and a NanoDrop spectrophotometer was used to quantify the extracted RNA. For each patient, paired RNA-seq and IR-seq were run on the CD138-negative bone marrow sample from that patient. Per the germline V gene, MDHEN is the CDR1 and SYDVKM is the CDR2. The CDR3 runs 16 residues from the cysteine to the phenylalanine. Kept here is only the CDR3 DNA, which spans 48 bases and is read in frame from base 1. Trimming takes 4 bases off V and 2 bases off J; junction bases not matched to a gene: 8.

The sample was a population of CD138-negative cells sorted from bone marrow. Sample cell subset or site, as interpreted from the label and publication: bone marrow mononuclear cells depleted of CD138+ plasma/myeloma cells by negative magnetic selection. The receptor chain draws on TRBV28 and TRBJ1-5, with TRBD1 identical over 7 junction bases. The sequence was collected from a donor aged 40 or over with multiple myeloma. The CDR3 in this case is CASSSAKGAGNQPQHF. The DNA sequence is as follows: TGTGCCAGCAGTTCGGCTAAGGGGGCTGGCAATCAGCCCCAGCATTTT. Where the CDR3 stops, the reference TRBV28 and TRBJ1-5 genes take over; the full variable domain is DVKVTQSSRYLVKRTGEKVFLECVQDMDHENMFWYRQDPGLGLRLIYFSYDVKMKEKGDIPEGYSVSREKKERFSLILESASTNQTSMYLCASSSAKGAGNQPQHFGDGTRLSIL.